This T cell receptor (beta chain) was recovered during a study of blood T cells in healthy people across ages. Study findings and constraints: Donor CMV status was unknown, possibly confounding expanded clonotype changes.

Together with a sample-barcoded 5' primer, a J-beta primer mix was included in a second PCR lasting about 6 to 11 cycles. TCRdb re-analysed the 5' RACE reads in MiXCR, keeping a single row per CDR3 protein. The data contain some 760,000 distinct CDR3 sequences, approximately 25% of them seen just once; the ten biggest clones take up under 9.5%. The CDR3 is 13 residues long. Germline V lookup: CDR1 SQVTM, CDR2 ANQGSEA. Worth noting for this clonotype: Its antigen is unidentified. One end of the junction does not line up with germline, which may come from a read error.

These data are also associated with another study on T cells of mothers and their children. That work adds: From each mother came over 8.5 million TCR beta CDR3 reads, and from each child came 2.5 million to 3.5 million.

The TCR sequence derives from a boy between 10 and 17 years old in good health. The chain is built from TRBV29-1 and TRBJ2-7; D remains unclear. The material sequenced was blood. This chain's CDR3 is CSVEDRISYGQYF. CDR3 sequence (DNA): TGCAGCGTTGAAGACAGGATCTCCTACGGGCAGTACTTC.